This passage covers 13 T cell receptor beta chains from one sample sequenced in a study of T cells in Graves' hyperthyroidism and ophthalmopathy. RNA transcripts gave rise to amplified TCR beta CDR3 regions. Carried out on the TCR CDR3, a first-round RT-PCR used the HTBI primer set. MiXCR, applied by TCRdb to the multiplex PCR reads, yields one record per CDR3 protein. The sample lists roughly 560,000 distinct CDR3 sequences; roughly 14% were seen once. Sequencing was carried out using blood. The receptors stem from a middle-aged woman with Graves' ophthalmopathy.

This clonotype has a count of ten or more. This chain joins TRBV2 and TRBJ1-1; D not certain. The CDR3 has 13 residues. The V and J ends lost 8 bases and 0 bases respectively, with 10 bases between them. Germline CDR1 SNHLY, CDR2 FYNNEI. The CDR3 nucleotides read TGTGCCAGCTTCGTGCAGTTGAACACTGAAGCTTTCTTT. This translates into CASFVQLNTEAFF.

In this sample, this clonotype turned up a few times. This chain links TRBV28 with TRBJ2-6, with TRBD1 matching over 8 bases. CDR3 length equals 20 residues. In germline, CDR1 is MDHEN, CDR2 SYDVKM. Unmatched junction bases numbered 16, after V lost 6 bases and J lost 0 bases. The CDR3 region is CASSPGPLGQESSGANVLTF. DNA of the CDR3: TGTGCCAGCAGCCCTGGACCTTTGGGACAGGAAAGCTCTGGGGCCAACGTCCTGACTTTC.

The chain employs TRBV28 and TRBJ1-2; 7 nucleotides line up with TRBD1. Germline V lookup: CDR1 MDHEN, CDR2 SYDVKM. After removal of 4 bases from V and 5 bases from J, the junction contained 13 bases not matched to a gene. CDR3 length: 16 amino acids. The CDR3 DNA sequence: TGTGCCAGCAGTTCAGGCCCGACGGGACAGACTTATGGCTACACCTTC. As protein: CASSSGPTGQTYGYTF.

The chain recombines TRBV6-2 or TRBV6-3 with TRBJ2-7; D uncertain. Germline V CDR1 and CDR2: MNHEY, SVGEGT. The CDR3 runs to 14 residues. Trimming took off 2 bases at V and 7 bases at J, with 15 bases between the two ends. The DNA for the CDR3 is TGTGCCAGCAGTTACCGGTTACCCCGTCTAGAGCAGTACTTC. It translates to CASSYRLPRLEQYF.

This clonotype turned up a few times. As DNA, the CDR3 is TGTGCCAGCAGCGTAGAAATTTGGGGGGCCGTTGAGACCCAGTACTTC. Amino acid sequence: CASSVEIWGAVETQYF. This chain links TRBV9 with TRBJ2-5; possibly TRBD1 or TRBD2 for D (6 bases each). V was trimmed by 0 bases and J by 5 bases, leaving 17 bases between them. The CDR3 consists of 16 residues. Germline-derived CDR1 and CDR2 are SGDLS and YYNGEE. Supplemented by reference TRBV9 and TRBJ2-5, the full variable domain reads DSGVTQTPKHLITATGQRVTLRCSPRSGDLSVYWYQQSLDQGLQFLIQYYNGEERAKGNILERFSAQQFPDLHSELNLSSLELGDSALYFCASSVEIWGAVETQYFGPGTRLLVL.

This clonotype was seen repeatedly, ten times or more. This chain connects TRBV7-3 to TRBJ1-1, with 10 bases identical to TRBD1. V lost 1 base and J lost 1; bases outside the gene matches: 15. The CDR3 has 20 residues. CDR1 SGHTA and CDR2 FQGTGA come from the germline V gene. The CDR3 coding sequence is TGTGCCAGCAGCTTAAACCGGGACAGGGGTCGGGCCACATCGAACACTGAAGCTTTCTTT. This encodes CASSLNRDRGRATSNTEAFF.

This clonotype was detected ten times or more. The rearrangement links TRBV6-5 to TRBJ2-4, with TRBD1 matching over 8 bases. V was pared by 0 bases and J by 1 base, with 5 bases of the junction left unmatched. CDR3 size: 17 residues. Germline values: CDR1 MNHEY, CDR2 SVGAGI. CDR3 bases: TGTGCCAGCAGTTACTCGACAGGGGTGAGGGCCAAAAACATTCAGTACTTC. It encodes CASSYSTGVRAKNIQYF.

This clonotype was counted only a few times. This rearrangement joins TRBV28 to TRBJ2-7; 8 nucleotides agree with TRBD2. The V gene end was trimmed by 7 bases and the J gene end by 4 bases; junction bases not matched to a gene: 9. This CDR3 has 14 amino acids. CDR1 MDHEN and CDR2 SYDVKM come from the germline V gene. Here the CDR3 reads CASTETGGVYEQYF. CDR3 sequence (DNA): TGTGCCAGCACTGAAACCGGGGGGGTGTACGAGCAGTACTTC.

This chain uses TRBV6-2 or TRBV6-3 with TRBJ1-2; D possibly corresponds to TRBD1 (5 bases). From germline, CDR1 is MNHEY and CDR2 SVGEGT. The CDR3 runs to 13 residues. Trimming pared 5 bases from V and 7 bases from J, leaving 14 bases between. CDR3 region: CASSDGRVGGYTF. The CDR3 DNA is TGTGCCAGCAGTGACGGCAGGGTCGGTGGCTACACCTTC.

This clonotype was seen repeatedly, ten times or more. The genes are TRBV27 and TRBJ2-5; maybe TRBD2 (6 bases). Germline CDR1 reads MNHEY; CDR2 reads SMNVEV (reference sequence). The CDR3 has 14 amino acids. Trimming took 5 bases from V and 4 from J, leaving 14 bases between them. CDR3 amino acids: CASSPRTEGETQYF. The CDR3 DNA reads TGTGCCAGCAGTCCAAGGACGGAGGGAGAGACCCAGTACTTC.

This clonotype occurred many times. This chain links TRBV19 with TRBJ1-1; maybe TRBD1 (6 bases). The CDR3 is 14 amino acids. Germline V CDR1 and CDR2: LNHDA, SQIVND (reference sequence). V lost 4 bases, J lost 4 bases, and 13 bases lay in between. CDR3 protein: CASSKQGVVTEAFF. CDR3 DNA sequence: TGTGCCAGTAGTAAACAGGGCGTTGTCACTGAAGCTTTCTTT. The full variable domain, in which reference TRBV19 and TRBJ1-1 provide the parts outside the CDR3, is DGGITQSPKYLFRKEGQNVTLSCEQNLNHDAMYWYRQDPGQGLRLIYYSQIVNDFQKGDIAEGYSVSREKKESFPLTVTSAQKNPTAFYLCASSKQGVVTEAFFGQGTRLTVV.

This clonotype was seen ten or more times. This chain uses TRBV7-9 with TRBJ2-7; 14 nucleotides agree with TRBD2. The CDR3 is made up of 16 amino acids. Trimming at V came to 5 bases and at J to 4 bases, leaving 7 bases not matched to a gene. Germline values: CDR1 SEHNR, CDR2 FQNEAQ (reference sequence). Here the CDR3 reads CASSGMTSGRAYEQYF. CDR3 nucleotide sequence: TGTGCCAGCAGCGGGATGACTAGCGGGAGGGCGTACGAGCAGTACTTC.

CDR3 region: CASRDRGLAGTQGTQYF. The CDR3 nucleotides are TGTGCCAGCAGAGACCGGGGACTAGCGGGGACTCAGGGGACCCAGTACTTC. The chain employs TRBV6-1 and TRBJ2-5; 13 bases map to TRBD2. From germline, CDR1 is MNHNS and CDR2 SASEGT. V shed 6 bases and J 7 bases; nucleotides not matched to a gene: 14. The CDR3 has 17 residues.